The 7 T cell receptor beta chains below were found in one sample sequenced in a study of vaccination and CD4 T cells after COVID-19. The Oncomine TCR Beta short-read assay was what sequenced the DNA obtained from cultured CD4+ T cells. TCRdb re-analysed the PCR reads in MiXCR, keeping a single row per CDR3 protein. The table lists more than 12,000 distinct CDR3 sequences, about 53% of them singletons. These receptors' targets are unknown. As to treatment: approximately nine-day PBMC culture with coronavirus spike peptide pools or control peptides (ViraFEST assay). The sample here was CD4+ T cells from blood, cultured in vitro, taken before SARS-CoV-2 vaccination. Receptors originate from a human donor who had recovered from COVID-19.

The chain is built from TRBV7-8 and TRBJ2-7, with D possibly being TRBD2 (6 bases). Trimming shortened V by 5 bases and J by 9 bases, and 14 bases separated the two germline ends. The CDR3 loop spans 12 amino acids. The germline V gene has CDR1 SGHVS and CDR2 FQNEAQ. The CDR3 DNA is TGTGCCAGCAGCCACACTAGCTCTTGGCAGTACTTC. Translated: CASSHTSSWQYF.

In DNA form, the CDR3 reads TGTGCCAGTAGCCGAAGCCCCTCAGGGGTTGCGAGCAATCAGCCCCAGCATTTT. This gives the protein CASSRSPSGVASNQPQHF. This chain links TRBV19 with TRBJ1-5; possibly TRBD1 for D (6 bases). This CDR3 contains 18 residues. Germline values: CDR1 LNHDA, CDR2 SQIVND (reference sequence). The V and J ends lost 6 bases and 1 base respectively, with 22 bases between them.

The rearrangement uses TRBV11-3 and TRBJ2-1; D may be TRBD1 (5 bases). Trimming removed 2 bases from V and 7 bases from J, with 12 bases in between. CDR1 and CDR2 (germline): SGHNT, YENEEA. The CDR3 contains 14 residues. The CDR3 loop is CASSLTAGWNEQFF. DNA of the CDR3: TGTGCCAGCAGCTTAACGGCAGGGTGGAATGAGCAGTTCTTC.

This clonotype was seen more than once but under ten times. The chain is built from TRBV27 and TRBJ2-1, with 9 bases aligning to TRBD2. The trim removed 4 bases at V and 0 bases at J, leaving 1 base unmatched. Germline V gene sequence: CDR1 MNHEY, CDR2 SMNVEV (reference sequence). The CDR3 is 15 residues long. This CDR3 is CASSYSGSSYNEQFF. CDR3 coding DNA: TGTGCCAGCAGTTATAGCGGGAGCTCCTACAATGAGCAGTTCTTC.

V and J are TRBV5-1 and TRBJ1-5; 9 nucleotides match TRBD1. Trimming removed 4 bases from V and 3 bases from J; junction bases left unmatched: 8. Germline CDR1 and CDR2: SGHRS and YFSETQ. This CDR3 is built from 16 residues. CDR3 in amino acids: CASSETGGENNQPQHF. Here the CDR3 DNA reads TGCGCCAGCAGCGAGACAGGGGGAGAGAACAATCAGCCCCAGCATTTT.

V is TRBV5-1 and J is TRBJ1-5; D is possibly TRBD1 (6 bases). Germline V gene lookup returns CDR1 SGHRS and CDR2 YFSETQ. V lost 4 bases and J 6 bases, leaving 11 bases between the germline ends. The CDR3 has 13 residues. CDR3 sequence (DNA): TGCGCCAGCAGCCTCACAGGGACTCAGCCCCAGCATTTT. Translating gives CASSLTGTQPQHF.

This clonotype was found a few times. The chain combines TRBV4-1 with TRBJ1-6, with D possibly TRBD1 on 6 matching bases. Looked up from germline, CDR1 is MGHRA and CDR2 is YSYEKL. The length of the CDR3 is 16 residues. Trimming cost V 0 bases and J 2 bases, with 8 bases left between them. The CDR3 loop is CASSQEGGAYNSPLHF. CDR3 nucleotide sequence: TGCGCCAGCAGCCAAGAAGGGGGGGCCTATAATTCACCCCTCCACTTT.